One sample yielded the 22 T cell receptor beta chains listed below, sequenced in a study of blood T cell repertoires in COVID-19. TCRdb keeps only in-frame clones here, not all; method: immunoSEQ multiplex PCR. The table shows about 240,000 clones, with approximately 84% occurring only once. The sample was PBMCs or T cells enriched from blood (not recorded which). Every receptor here comes from a woman between 40 and 50 years old with acute COVID-19.

The chain carries TRBV28 and TRBJ2-1; 8 bases align to TRBD2. The V gene end was trimmed by 5 bases and the J gene end by 7 bases; junction bases not matched to a gene: 7. Germline values: CDR1 MDHEN, CDR2 SYDVKM. The CDR3 is made up of 14 amino acids. CDR3 in amino acids: CASSPGLEGNEQFF. Here the CDR3 DNA reads TGTGCCAGCAGTCCGGGACTAGAAGGGAATGAGCAGTTCTTC.

The chain joins TRBV7-6 to TRBJ2-2, with 9 bases fitting TRBD1. The trim removed 5 bases at V and 7 bases at J, leaving 8 bases unmatched. This CDR3 comprises 15 residues. Germline CDR1 reads SGHVS; CDR2 reads FNYEAQ. In nucleotides, the CDR3 is TGTGCCAGCAGCCCCGGGGACAGGGCGGTCGGGGAGCTGTTTTTT. It is translated as CASSPGDRAVGELFF.

This rearrangement joins TRBV6-1 to TRBJ2-2; 8 nucleotides agree with TRBD2. The CDR3 loop spans 14 amino acids. Trimming took 3 bases from V and 4 from J; bases not matched to a gene: 1. Per germline, CDR1 MNHNS and CDR2 SASEGT. The CDR3 nucleotides read TGTGCCAGCAGTGAGACTAGCGTCACCGGGGAGCTGTTTTTT. It codes for CASSETSVTGELFF.

The chain has TRBV11-3 and TRBJ1-2; 7 nucleotides match TRBD1. Germline V gives CDR1 SGHNT, CDR2 YENEEA. This CDR3 has 14 residues. V lost 3 bases and J lost 8; bases outside the gene matches: 9. The CDR3 is CASSFTGEDGGYTF. The CDR3 coding sequence is TGTGCCAGCAGCTTCACAGGGGAGGACGGCGGCTACACCTTC.

The chain recombines TRBV11-3 with TRBJ2-3, with a weak D call TRBD1 (6 bases). Germline V gene data show CDR1 as SGHNT and CDR2 as YENEEA. Trimming took 0 bases from V and 5 from J, leaving 12 bases between them. This CDR3 contains 15 residues. CDR3 nucleotides: TGTGCCAGCAGCTTAGATTTGGGGGCAGAAGATACGCAGTATTTT. It yields the protein CASSLDLGAEDTQYF.

V gene TRBV4-1 combines with J gene TRBJ1-2; D uncertain. Trimming took off 3 bases at V and 0 bases at J, with 8 bases between the two ends. Germline V gene sequence: CDR1 MGHRA, CDR2 YSYEKL. This CDR3 has 14 amino acids. The chain's CDR3 is CASSQLQPNYGYTF. For the CDR3, the DNA is TGCGCCAGCAGCCAGCTACAGCCTAACTATGGCTACACCTTC.

The chain links TRBV6-1 to TRBJ2-7; 8 bases fit TRBD2. V lost 2 bases and J lost 0; bases outside the gene matches: 9. This CDR3 has 17 residues. CDR1 is MNHNS, CDR2 SASEGT, per germline. The CDR3 region has the DNA TGTGCCAGCAGTGAAAATCCTAGCGGGCTAAGCTCCTACGAGCAGTACTTC. Translating it yields CASSENPSGLSSYEQYF.

The chain has TRBV5-1 and TRBJ1-4, with 7 nucleotides matching TRBD1. Per germline, CDR1 SGHRS and CDR2 YFSETQ. J gave up 0 bases and V 1 base, and 6 bases lay outside the gene matches. This CDR3 contains 17 residues. The CDR3 bases are TGCGCCAGCAGCTTGTACCAGGGGGACGCAACTAATGAAAAACTGTTTTTT. Amino acids: CASSLYQGDATNEKLFF.

The chain couples TRBV28 to TRBJ1-3, with D possibly TRBD1 on 6 matching bases. This CDR3 has 14 amino acids. Germline CDR1 MDHEN, CDR2 SYDVKM. Trimming cost V 5 bases and J 4 bases, with 12 bases left between them. DNA of the CDR3: TGTGCCAGCAGTCCACAGGGAGCCGGAAACACCATATATTTT. It yields the protein CASSPQGAGNTIYF.

The J gene is TRBJ2-7, the V gene TRBV11-3, with 14 positions matching TRBD2. V shed 5 bases and J 4 bases; nucleotides not matched to a gene: 7. Germline assignment: CDR1 SGHNT and CDR2 YENEEA. The CDR3 loop spans 16 amino acids. The CDR3 sequence: CASSPGLAGGRYEQYF. CDR3 bases: TGTGCCAGCAGCCCAGGACTAGCGGGAGGCCGATACGAGCAGTACTTC.

The chain has TRBV28 and TRBJ2-7; TRBD2 matches at 10 bases. Trimming took 2 bases from V and 3 from J; bases not matched to a gene: 1. Looked up from germline, CDR1 is MDHEN and CDR2 is SYDVKM. The CDR3 extends over 14 amino acids. CDR3 sequence reads: CASSLLAGVYEQYF. The CDR3 region has the DNA TGTGCCAGCAGTTTACTAGCGGGAGTCTACGAGCAGTACTTC.

The chain links TRBV2 to TRBJ2-3, with TRBD2 matching 10 bases. The CDR3 is 17 amino acids. Trimming removed 6 bases from V and 3 bases from J; junction bases left unmatched: 12. Germline CDR1 is SNHLY and CDR2 is FYNNEI. CDR3 sequence: CASSDVPGLALTDTQYF. CDR3 bases: TGTGCCAGCAGCGACGTCCCGGGACTAGCGCTAACAGATACGCAGTATTTT.

The chain links TRBV19 to TRBJ1-3; TRBD1 aligns across 8 bases. This CDR3 spans 16 amino acids. Losses at the gene ends were 4 bases for V and 7 bases for J; bases not matched to a gene: 12. The germline gives CDR1 LNHDA, CDR2 SQIVND (reference sequence). CDR3 protein: CASSTGTGRRRNTIYF. The CDR3 DNA is TGTGCCAGTAGTACGGGGACAGGCCGCCGGCGGAACACCATATATTTT.

The chain uses TRBV5-4 and TRBJ2-5; the match to TRBD2 covers 11 bases. Germline V CDR1 and CDR2: SGHNT, YYREEE (reference sequence). The CDR3 has 15 residues. Losses at the gene ends were 4 bases for V and 4 bases for J; bases not matched to a gene: 6. CDR3 residues: CASSLTTSGGETQYF. CDR3 DNA sequence: TGTGCCAGCAGCCTTACTACTAGCGGGGGAGAGACCCAGTACTTC.

The chain combines TRBV9 with TRBJ2-7; TRBD2 matches 13 bases. The CDR3 runs 16 residues. CDR1 and CDR2 (germline): SGDLS, YYNGEE. Losses at the gene ends were 3 bases for V and 4 bases for J; bases not matched to a gene: 7. DNA for the CDR3: TGTGCCAGCAGCGCCACCGGGACTAGCGGGGAGTACGAGCAGTACTTC. It specifies CASSATGTSGEYEQYF.

This chain connects TRBV4-1 to TRBJ2-2; TRBD2 matches at 13 bases. Germline values: CDR1 MGHRA, CDR2 YSYEKL. This CDR3 contains 16 residues. The ends lost 4 bases at V and 1 base at J; junction bases unmatched: 0. CDR3 in amino acids: CASSRTSGRNTGELFF. In DNA, the CDR3 is TGCGCCAGCAGCCGGACTAGCGGGAGGAACACCGGGGAGCTGTTTTTT.

The chain links TRBV29-1 to TRBJ2-3; no clear D gene. Germline CDR1 SQVTM, CDR2 ANQGSEA. The CDR3 is 15 amino acids. Trimming pared 8 bases from V and 3 bases from J, leaving 21 bases between. The CDR3: CSHLNAMGVTDTQYF. The CDR3 DNA follows: TGCAGCCACCTCAATGCGATGGGCGTGACAGATACGCAGTATTTT.

The chain employs TRBV3-1 (or the pseudogene TRBV3-2) and TRBJ1-1; possibly TRBD1 for D (5 bases). V lost 0 bases and J lost 3, with 14 bases in between. The CDR3 spans 16 residues. Germline V lookup: CDR1 LGHDT, CDR2 YNNKEL (reference sequence). The CDR3 bases are TGTGCCAGCAGCCAAGAACTAAGGGGTTTAGACACTGAAGCTTTCTTT. It yields the protein CASSQELRGLDTEAFF.

The chain carries TRBV6-1 and TRBJ1-2; TRBD1 might be the D (5 bases). V was pared by 3 bases and J by 4 bases, with 18 bases between. The CDR3 spans 16 residues. Germline CDR1 reads MNHNS; CDR2 reads SASEGT. The CDR3 is CASSEELGTGGYGYTF. CDR3 DNA sequence: TGTGCCAGCAGTGAGGAATTGGGGACCGGGGGCTATGGCTACACCTTC.

As to this clone: Other DNA sequences of this sample code for an identical CDR3. The rearrangement uses TRBV9 and TRBJ2-2, with no clear D. V lost 4 bases and J 3 bases, leaving 4 bases between the germline ends. Germline V lookup: CDR1 SGDLS, CDR2 YYNGEE. The CDR3 runs to 12 residues. This chain's CDR3 is CASSPYTGELFF. The CDR3 DNA sequence: TGTGCCAGCAGCCCTTACACCGGGGAGCTGTTTTTT.

The chain couples TRBV2 to TRBJ1-2, with TRBD1 matching 7 bases. V shed 5 bases, J shed 4 bases, and the junction held 4 bases outside the gene matches. Looked up from germline, CDR1 is SNHLY and CDR2 is FYNNEI. The CDR3 has 13 residues. The CDR3 DNA is TGTGCCAGCAGTCTACAGGGGAGCTATGGCTACACCTTC. Encoded protein: CASSLQGSYGYTF.

The chain links TRBV7-8 to TRBJ2-1; D possibly corresponds to TRBD2 (5 bases). The CDR3 consists of 13 residues. Germline values: CDR1 SGHVS, CDR2 FQNEAQ. Trimming removed 4 bases from V and 7 bases from J, with 11 bases in between. The CDR3 nucleotides are TGTGCCAGCAGCTCAAGACTATTGAATGAGCAGTTCTTC. It yields the protein CASSSRLLNEQFF.